This T cell receptor (beta chain) is from a study of cytomegalovirus exposure and HLA in healthy donors (dated by TCRdb to the late 2010s). With regard to the full study: According to an earlier analysis of around 600 of the donors, about 170 million T cells yielded 90 million to 140 million unique TCR beta sequences and about 280 Gb of sequence data. Across about 370 genotyped donors of the cohort, an average of approximately 200,000 unique TCR beta nucleotide sequences per donor were sequenced, and approximately 17% of those sequences were non-productive. About 330 gigabases of sequencing data and roughly 81 million unique TCR sequences made up an early release that covered over 550 HLA-typed donors. Alongside the repertoire data, information on donor age, sex, ethnicity and CMV serostatus was compiled. Of the 350 to 450 genotyped donors, about 80% fell in the genetic ancestry cluster associated with self-reported Caucasian donors. Along with the roughly 670-subject first cohort, a separate validation cohort of 120 different subjects was used. In a later genetic analysis, genome-wide SNP genotypes for 398 of the 666 donors were used, and that subset was treated as a discovery cohort. To decide whether each TCR beta V gene segment behaved as functional or pseudogenic, an earlier analysis of approximately 600 of the donors relied on high-throughput TCR beta sequencing. The later analysis used no new phenotypic data to find candidate immune exposures, relying instead on TCR beta sequences and their occurrence across donors. Using immunosequencing, the study profiled T cell repertoires from 666 subjects and related those repertoires to cytomegalovirus serostatus. Class I and class II HLA loci were covered by the typing at four-digit resolution. Several DR-DQ haplotypes were handled as single units for association and clustering, since linkage in the cohort was strong. Typing coverage varied by locus: about 629-640 donors for A, B, C, DRB1 and DQB1; roughly 520 for DQA1; over 600 for DPA1; about 450 for DPB1. The aim of the study was to test whether cataloging public T cell receptors could identify signatures of past pathogen exposure. To predict cytomegalovirus infection status, the study brought together high-throughput TCR immunosequencing, statistical association of individual TCRs with disease status, and machine learning. All discovery cohort repertoires had been generated using a single sequencing platform. In a later analysis, previously published TCR beta repertoires from hundreds of donors were re-analyzed and high-resolution HLA genotyping was added so that TCR occurrence patterns could be studied.

The cohort comprised hundreds of healthy bone marrow donors. At the time of sampling, all cohort members were nominally healthy, though unrecorded immune exposures were likely present. The donor tested CMV seropositive and was one of the 289 seropositive cohort members. A peripheral blood sample was collected from each donor, and TCR beta sequencing was performed on peripheral blood mononuclear cells. Genomic DNA was extracted from the blood cell samples with the Qiagen DNeasy Blood Extraction Kit. Notes on this clone: The antigen this receptor binds is unknown.

Its CDR3 holds 16 amino acids, cysteine through phenylalanine. The entry retains the CDR3 DNA only, 48 bases that are in frame from base 1. Clipping removes 5 bases from V and 4 bases from J, with 8 as the unmatched junction base count. In the germline V gene (reference sequence), CDR1 corresponds to SEHNR and CDR2 to FQNEAQ. The research as a whole found: An association between a missense DCLRE1C variant and V-gene and J-gene trimming of TCR beta chains was found in a later genetic analysis and replicated in an independent cohort. In a later analysis, most CMV-associated TCR beta chains were found to appear HLA-restricted, with HLA associations seemingly driven largely by CMV exposure. Because HLA typing was missing for some donors at each locus, association tests included only the typed subset. In both the original and validation cohorts, the classifier was reported to diagnose cytomegalovirus status with high specificity and sensitivity. In this cohort, only TCR beta chains were sequenced, and detectable features were limited by the absence of alpha or paired-chain data. Correlated functional status among segregating V segments might be attributable to linkage disequilibrium, but an unknown experimental factor could not be ruled out. According to a later genetic analysis, donors in an Asian-associated ancestry cluster had fewer N-insertions in productive TCRs than the approximately 630-donor mean. The study listed 150 to 200 TCR beta chains as associated with cytomegalovirus. In a later analysis, TCR association rates were found to vary across HLA loci, with the most associated TCRs seen for DRB1 alleles and the fewest for HLA-C alleles. Broadly in line with IMGT annotations, most TCR beta V segments showed up in productive rearrangements about 90% or about 30% of the time in an earlier analysis of several hundred of the donors. It was suggested by the authors that the approach could potentially be generalized to other disease states and immunological phenotypes. Roughly 15 rarely observed V segments, including chromosome 9 orphons, were excluded from the earlier analysis of 550 to 700 of the donors because counts were too low. A further reported finding was that TCR beta sequences accurately predicted the HLA-A and HLA-B alleles for most subjects in the first cohort. Compared with equally common non-associated chains, HLA-associated TCR beta chains in a later analysis were more clonally expanded and had lower generation probabilities. At a false discovery rate of 0.05, a later analysis linked some 17,000 TCR beta sequences to specific HLA alleles. The only immune exposure information available for the cohort was CMV serostatus. Presence/absence analyses assumed roughly uniform sequencing depth across donors, an assumption that may not hold. Most TCR sequences were observed very rarely across donors, whereas some public TCRs were present in many individuals. A group of highly shared sequence variants was considered likely to be a technical artifact of the sequencing pipeline. When HLA alleles, especially DR and DQ, strongly co-occurred, attributing TCR associations to individual alleles was difficult. Some IMGT-functional V segments, including TRBV6-2 and TRBV6-3, could not be told apart with the 87-base-pair reads, so those segments were excluded. In vitro tests confirmed that a few of the cytomegalovirus-associated TCR beta chains recognize cytomegalovirus antigens. In a later analysis, several top co-occurrence clusters were reported to appear linked to parvovirus B19, influenza, CMV and Epstein-Barr virus.

The library was produced with the immunoSEQ multiplex PCR assay. A mixture of 60 forward primers for TCR Vbeta segments and 13 reverse primers for TCR Jbeta segments was used in the multiplex PCR. Amplification of the CDR3 region of rearranged TCR beta genes was performed with a multiplex PCR assay on genomic DNA. Amplified TCR beta libraries were sequenced as 87-base-pair reads on the Illumina HiSeq System. The paper's processing steps were these. A later analysis counted about 76 million unique TCR beta chains across the 670 or so repertoires, and some 11 million of these chains were shared by at least two donors. Raw reads were error-corrected and collapsed into unique sequences by a nearest-neighbor algorithm in which closely related sequences were merged to remove PCR and sequencing errors. Alignment of CDR3 sequences to IMGT reference sequences was used to assign V, D and J gene segments. For a sequence to be retained, a match of at least six nucleotides to both a V gene segment and a J gene segment was required. A rearrangement was called productive if the CDR3 had no stop codons and remained in frame with V and J, and every other rearrangement was called non-productive. Following IMGT convention, CDR3 was defined as the stretch from the second conserved V-encoded cysteine to the conserved J-encoded phenylalanine. Sequences without an unambiguous match to a single V gene segment were excluded from the earlier analysis of a few hundred of the donors. In an earlier analysis of several hundred of the donors, a V segment was called functional when productive rearrangements were above 56.7%, and segregating when the standard deviation between donors exceeded 5%. To diagnose cytomegalovirus status from the catalog of TCR beta chain sequences, a statistical classification framework was built. In a later analysis, V and J genes were assigned by comparing TCR nucleotide sequences against IMGT/GENE-DB human TR gene sequences. In a later analysis, CDR3 sequences and most-parsimonious VDJ recombination scenarios were assigned using the TCRdist pipeline. A later analysis defined each TCR beta chain by its CDR3 amino acid sequence plus V-gene family, and excluded reads lacking a unique V-gene family. In a later analysis, 450 to 600 highly shared, low-generation-probability nucleotide sequences were removed to address suspected cross-contamination and a sequencing artifact. In a later analysis, a clonal expansion index for each public chain was calculated from normalized within-repertoire ranks of inferred template counts. In a later analysis, generation probabilities were computed using a VDJ recombination model fitted to out-of-frame rearrangements, and the results were checked against IGoR. Hypergeometric tests were used in a later analysis to score TCR-TCR, TCR-HLA and TCR-CMV co-occurrence, with a repertoire-size bias correction applied to the TCR pairs. A later analysis estimated false discovery rates by permuting HLA or CMV assignments 20 times. In a later analysis, co-occurring TCRs were grouped using DBSCAN, with TCRdist sequence similarity added in when clustering inside HLA-allele-positive subsets. For co-occurrence clustering, repertoires with fewer than 30,000 or more than 120,000 public chains were excluded, along with four or five repertoires with anomalous nucleotide sharing. This is the immuneACCESS table as TCRdb keeps it, with only in-frame sequences that have V and J called. A part of the clones is gone; compared with another copy, unresolved V genes explain less than half, and the rest is unexplained. V and J calls and clone size are given by that table; D and trimming were obtained from the DNA. The table for this sample lists 45,000 to 55,000 clones. 9.5% to 11% of the sample lies in the top ten.

The V and J genes are TRBV7-9 and TRBJ2-1; TRBD1 fits 10 bases in the junction. The clonotype originates from a woman aged 45-59 years in good health and CMV-seropositive. Sequenced sample: PBMCs. The nucleotides read TGTGCCAGCAGCCCCCGACCGGGACAGGGGTACAATGAGCAGTTCTTC. Translated, it gives CASSPRPGQGYNEQFF.